The 23 T cell receptor beta chains below were found in one sample sequenced in a study of T cell repertoires in cytomegalovirus infection. TCRdb fed the reads into MiXCR, producing one record per CDR3 protein. The sample holds about 220,000 distinct CDR3 sequences, less than 50% seen once. For these TCRs, the target antigens are not known. Sequencing was performed on CD8+ T cells from cultured PBMCs, taken from culture after CMV antigen stimulation. These receptors came from a human donor in good health (CMV status not recorded). Some clones in this sample may be carry-over from other donors' samples.

This chain uses TRBV2 with TRBJ2-2, with TRBD1 matching over 12 bases. The CDR3 totals 15 residues. The V and J ends lost 7 bases and 5 bases, in that order; junction bases with no gene match: 5. Germline CDR1 and CDR2: SNHLY and FYNNEI. The DNA for the CDR3 is TGTGCCAGCATCGGGGACAGGGGGCTTACCGGGGAGCTGTTTTTT. It is translated as CASIGDRGLTGELFF.

The gene calls are TRBV29-1 and TRBJ1-1; D ambiguous. V shed 5 bases and J shed 2 bases, with 9 bases lying between them. Germline lookup yields CDR1 SQVTM and CDR2 ANQGSEA. The CDR3 has 12 residues. The CDR3 DNA reads TGCAGCGTTCTCGGGATTAACACTGAAGCTTTCTTT. It codes for CSVLGINTEAFF.

V is TRBV3-1 and J is TRBJ1-2; 10 bases are a match to TRBD1. Germline V lookup: CDR1 LGHDT, CDR2 YNNKEL (reference sequence). This CDR3 is built from 15 residues. V lost 1 base and J lost 9; bases outside the gene matches: 8. The CDR3 nucleotides are TGTGCCAGCAGCCAAGTCCGGGACAGGGGAGAGAGCTACACCTTC. It translates to CASSQVRDRGESYTF.

The V gene is TRBV24-1, the J gene TRBJ2-1; TRBD2 matches at 13 bases. CDR3 length equals 17 residues. The ends lost 0 bases at V and 8 bases at J; junction bases unmatched: 6. CDR1 is KGHDR, CDR2 SFDVKD, per germline. In nucleotides, the CDR3 is TGTGCCACCAGTGATTTGCGGGGGACTAGCGGGATACATGAGCAGTTCTTC. This encodes CATSDLRGTSGIHEQFF.

The genes are TRBV15 and TRBJ1-2; D gene unclear. Trimming shortened V by 1 base and J by 7 bases, and 7 bases separated the two germline ends. This CDR3 contains 12 residues. Germline CDR1 LNHNV, CDR2 YYDKDF (reference sequence). The CDR3 nucleotides are TGTGCCACCAGCAGAGGATCTTTTGGCTACACCTTC. Protein sequence: CATSRGSFGYTF.

This clonotype was seen only once. The chain carries TRBV5-1 and TRBJ2-3; D ambiguous. Germline lookup yields CDR1 SGHRS and CDR2 YFSETQ. CDR3 length equals 14 residues. The germline V and J ends were trimmed by 0 bases and 6 bases, with 11 bases remaining between them. As DNA, the CDR3 is TGCGCCAGCAGCTTGGAAACTCGTGGGGATACGCAGTATTTT. Translating it yields CASSLETRGDTQYF.

This chain joins TRBV5-4 and TRBJ2-3; perhaps TRBD1 as D (6 bases). Trimming took off 0 bases at V and 0 bases at J, with 14 bases between the two ends. CDR1 and CDR2 (germline): SGHNT, YYREEE (reference sequence). The CDR3 loop spans 17 amino acids. In nucleotides, the CDR3 is TGTGCCAGCAGCTTGGCTTCTACAGGGCCTAGCACAGATACGCAGTATTTT. Residues: CASSLASTGPSTDTQYF.

The chain recombines TRBV3-1 with TRBJ2-4; 10 bases are a match to TRBD2. CDR1 is LGHDT and CDR2 is YNNKEL in the germline V gene (reference sequence). V shed 0 bases and J 4 bases; nucleotides not matched to a gene: 9. This CDR3 contains 18 residues. CDR3 nucleotides: TGTGCCAGCAGCCAAGATCGTGGTCTAGCGGGAGTAAAAAACATTCAGTACTTC. Amino acids: CASSQDRGLAGVKNIQYF. The variable domain in full, with the rest retrieved from reference TRBV3-1 and TRBJ2-4, is DTAVSQTPKYLVTQMGNDKSIKCEQNLGHDTMYWYKQDSKKFLKIMFSYNNKELIINETVPNRFSPKSPDKAHLNLHINSLELGDSAVYFCASSQDRGLAGVKNIQYFGAGTRLSVL.

The rearrangement joins TRBV11-3 to TRBJ2-1; D could derive from TRBD1 or TRBD2 (6 bases each). The germline CDR1 and CDR2 sequences are SGHNT and YENEEA. The CDR3 runs to 18 residues. Trimming pared 0 bases from V and 4 bases from J, leaving 19 bases between. In nucleotides, the CDR3 is TGTGCCAGCAGCTTAGAGGGGGTGTCGGGGGCCGCTTACAATGAGCAGTTCTTC. This encodes CASSLEGVSGAAYNEQFF.

This clonotype appeared a few times. The V call is TRBV19, the J call TRBJ1-5; 7 nucleotides agree with TRBD1. The V and J ends lost 3 bases and 7 bases, in that order; junction bases with no gene match: 9. Germline CDR1 LNHDA, CDR2 SQIVND (reference sequence). The CDR3 is 15 residues long. CDR3 in amino acids: CASSIRAQGPQPQHF. The CDR3 region has the DNA TGTGCCAGTAGTATTCGGGCACAGGGGCCCCAGCCCCAGCATTTT. The full variable domain, with the rest looked up from reference TRBV19 and TRBJ1-5, is DGGITQSPKYLFRKEGQNVTLSCEQNLNHDAMYWYRQDPGQGLRLIYYSQIVNDFQKGDIAEGYSVSREKKESFPLTVTSAQKNPTAFYLCASSIRAQGPQPQHFGDGTRLSIL.

This clonotype was counted ten times or more. The CDR3 region has the DNA TGTGCCAGCAGCCCTCGGACCCAAAGCTACACCTTC. This codes for CASSPRTQSYTF. The rearrangement links TRBV7-2 to TRBJ1-2; D remains ambiguous. Germline CDR1 SGHTA, CDR2 FQGNSA. V lost 5 bases and J 9 bases, leaving 13 bases between the germline ends. This CDR3 contains 12 residues.

The chain has TRBV30 and TRBJ2-7, with 7 bases that match TRBD1. The junction had 10 bases not matched to a gene; V was cut back by 0 bases and J by 5 bases. Per the germline V gene, CDR1 is GTSNPN and CDR2 is SVGIG (reference sequence). The CDR3 runs 15 residues. CDR3 protein: CAWSVQATGSDEQYF. CDR3 DNA sequence: TGTGCCTGGAGTGTACAAGCGACAGGGTCCGACGAGCAGTACTTC.

The chain is built from TRBV3-1 and TRBJ2-7; D call uncertain. Germline V gives CDR1 LGHDT, CDR2 YNNKEL (reference sequence). The CDR3 length is 12 residues. V lost 0 bases to trimming and J lost 6 bases, with 6 bases between them. The CDR3 DNA sequence: TGTGCCAGCAGCCAAGAGGCTCGCGAGCAGTACTTC. It translates to CASSQEAREQYF.

Comment on this clonotype: At one boundary the junction diverges from the germline segment, which might be a read error. CDR3 amino acids: CASSPWTTADGSDTQYF. The DNA for the CDR3 is TGTGCTAGCAGCCCCTGGACAACCGCCGATGGTTCAGATACGCAGTATTTT. The chain recombines TRBV7-6 with TRBJ2-3, with a tentative D call TRBD1 (5 bases). Germline CDR1 SGHVS, CDR2 FNYEAQ. The CDR3 spans 17 residues.

A few counts support this clonotype. The chain recombines TRBV10-3 with TRBJ1-4, with a possible D match to TRBD1 (6 bases). The CDR3 runs to 15 residues. V lost 0 bases, J lost 2 bases, and 7 bases lay in between. Germline CDR1 and CDR2: ENHRY and SYGVKD. The CDR3 nucleotides are TGTGCCATCAGTGAGTCGGGGGCGACTAATGAAAAACTGTTTTTT. Translating gives CAISESGATNEKLFF.

As concerns this clonotype: It is likely a read error, because the conserved phenylalanine at the end of the CDR3 is missing. V and J are TRBV7-3 and TRBJ2-1; 10 bases line up with TRBD1. Per germline, CDR1 SGHTA and CDR2 FQGTGA. The CDR3 consists of 15 residues. Trimming at V came to 3 bases and at J to 10 bases, leaving 9 bases not matched to a gene. The CDR3 DNA sequence: TGTGCCAGCAGCTTGCGGGACAGGGGTTGGCACGAGCAGTTCTTA. This codes for CASSLRDRGWHEQFL.

This rearrangement joins TRBV4-3 to TRBJ2-4; 8 nucleotides match TRBD2. Germline CDR1 is LGHNA and CDR2 is YSLEER. CDR3 length: 19 residues. The J segment lost 0 bases and the V segment lost 1 base, leaving 11 bases of the junction unmatched. CDR3 sequence (DNA): TGCGCCAGCAGCCAAGGCCCGGCGGGGGGTCGGGAAGCCAAAAACATTCAGTACTTC. Translated, it gives CASSQGPAGGREAKNIQYF.

In its sample, this clonotype was seen a few times. The chain has TRBV7-9 and TRBJ1-1; D gene unclear. V was cut by 6 bases and J by 3 bases, with 17 bases left in between. Germline-derived CDR1 and CDR2 are SEHNR and FQNEAQ (reference sequence). This CDR3 spans 15 amino acids. The CDR3 DNA sequence: TGTGCCAGCAGGTGGTTCACCACCGGGGACACTGAAGCTTTCTTT. This translates into CASRWFTTGDTEAFF. The full variable domain, with the rest looked up from reference TRBV7-9 and TRBJ1-1, is DTGVSQNPRHKITKRGQNVTFRCDPISEHNRLYWYRQTLGQGPEFLTYFQNEAQLEKSRLLSDRFSAERPKGSFSTLEIQRTEQGDSAMYLCASRWFTTGDTEAFFGQGTRLTVV.

The sample holds a few counts of this clonotype. The chain combines TRBV11-2 with TRBJ1-1; D ambiguous. The V end lost 2 bases, the J end lost 4 bases, and 17 bases lay between the germline ends. This CDR3 spans 16 amino acids. Germline CDR1 SGHAT, CDR2 FQNNGV. CDR3 sequence: CASSLWVPGVSTEAFF. The DNA for the CDR3 is TGTGCCAGCAGCTTATGGGTACCCGGGGTCAGCACTGAAGCTTTCTTT.

Note on this clonotype: The junction departs from germline at one end; a sequencing error may be responsible. The J gene is TRBJ1-3, the V gene TRBV7-2; no clear D. The CDR3 runs 14 residues. Germline values: CDR1 SGHTA, CDR2 FQGNSA. The CDR3 nucleotides read TGTGCAAGCAGCTTTTCGGTGTTAGGAAACACCATATATTTT. Translation: CASSFSVLGNTIYF.

This chain joins TRBV20-1 and TRBJ2-5; 9 nucleotides align to TRBD2. The germline V gene encodes CDR1 DFQATT and CDR2 SNEGSKA (reference sequence). The CDR3 covers 15 residues. V shed 6 bases, J shed 2 bases, and the junction held 10 bases outside the gene matches. CDR3 amino acids: CSAFPSGEPQETQYF. The CDR3 nucleotides are TGCAGTGCCTTTCCTAGCGGGGAACCGCAAGAGACCCAGTACTTC.

The chain is built from TRBV7-8 and TRBJ2-5, with D possibly being TRBD2 (6 bases). Germline V gene sequence: CDR1 SGHVS, CDR2 FQNEAQ. The CDR3 is made up of 14 amino acids. V was cut by 5 bases and J by 2 bases, with 12 bases left in between. Written as DNA, the CDR3 is TGTGCCAGCAGCATGACGGGACTTCAAGAGACCCAGTACTTC. Amino acid sequence: CASSMTGLQETQYF.

This CDR3 is CASSSSSGGLKNEQFF. The CDR3 DNA sequence: TGTGCCAGCAGTTCCTCTAGCGGCGGTTTAAAGAATGAGCAGTTCTTC. The chain links TRBV12-3 or TRBV12-4 to TRBJ2-1; 7 bases line up with TRBD2. The CDR3 has 16 amino acids. Losses at the gene ends were 4 bases for V and 7 bases for J; bases not matched to a gene: 13.